Each of the 21 T cell receptor beta chains below was sequenced from the same sample in a study of T cells in Graves' hyperthyroidism and ophthalmopathy. RNA transcripts yielded amplified TCR beta CDR3 regions. HTBI primers were used for first-round RT-PCR of the TCR CDR3. Using its own MiXCR run on the multiplex PCR reads, TCRdb lists one record per CDR3 protein. The repertoire includes some 570,000 distinct CDR3 sequences, under 20% of them detected once, and approximately 16% sits in the top ten. The sequencing input was blood. Receptors originate from a woman between 18 and 29 years old with Graves' ophthalmopathy.

This clonotype has ten or more counts. The gene calls are TRBV12-3 or TRBV12-4 and TRBJ1-6, with 8 nucleotides matching TRBD1. The CDR3 totals 16 residues. V shed 2 bases, J shed 9 bases, and the junction held 9 bases outside the gene matches. The CDR3 nucleotides are TGTGCCAGCAGTTTAAACTCAGGGGGCGCGGGTTCACCCCTCCACTTT. Protein sequence: CASSLNSGGAGSPLHF.

The table lists this clonotype with many counts. The chain uses TRBV20-1 and TRBJ1-5; 7 bases are a match to TRBD1. J was trimmed by 1 base and V by 6 bases; bases with no gene match: 12. Germline lookup yields CDR1 DFQATT and CDR2 SNEGSKA (reference sequence). The CDR3 is 16 amino acids. CDR3 nucleotides: TGCAGTGCCTTCCCCAGGGGGGGCTTGAGCAATCAGCCCCAGCATTTT. It yields the protein CSAFPRGGLSNQPQHF.

In this sample, this clonotype turned up many times. V and J are TRBV28 and TRBJ1-2; D not resolved. The V end was cut by 3 bases, the J end by 5 bases, with 16 bases between. In germline, CDR1 is MDHEN, CDR2 SYDVKM. The CDR3 totals 15 residues. The CDR3 bases are TGTGCCAGCAGTTTTCGTCAGACAAGAGCGTATGGCTACACCTTC. Protein product: CASSFRQTRAYGYTF.

The chain employs TRBV3-1 and TRBJ2-1; 7 positions match TRBD1. Germline V gene sequence: CDR1 LGHDT, CDR2 YNNKEL (reference sequence). J lost 5 bases, V lost 3 bases, and 13 bases had no gene match. The CDR3 runs to 17 residues. CDR3 residues: CASSQTDRESPHNEQFF. DNA of the CDR3: TGTGCCAGCAGCCAGACTGACAGGGAATCCCCTCACAATGAGCAGTTCTTC.

This clonotype was found many times. DNA for the CDR3: TGTGCCAGCAGAGACTCAGGGGGCGCAGGTTGGGAGCAGTACTTC. This translates into CASRDSGGAGWEQYF. This rearrangement joins TRBV3-1 to TRBJ2-7, with 8 bases that match TRBD1. Per germline, CDR1 LGHDT and CDR2 YNNKEL (reference sequence). V shed 6 bases and J 7 bases; nucleotides not matched to a gene: 14. The CDR3 has 15 residues.

This clonotype has a count of ten or more. The CDR3 DNA reads as TGTGCCAGCAGTTTAACCGGGGTCACCACTGAAGCTTTCTTT. Translated, it gives CASSLTGVTTEAFF. The chain has TRBV28 and TRBJ1-1; D call uncertain. V lost 2 bases and J 4 bases, leaving 11 bases between the germline ends. The CDR3 sequence is 14 residues long. The germline V gene has CDR1 MDHEN and CDR2 SYDVKM.

The rearrangement uses TRBV15 and TRBJ1-2, with 11 bases matching TRBD1. J gave up 7 bases and V 2 bases, and 12 bases lay outside the gene matches. CDR1 is LNHNV and CDR2 is YYDKDF in the germline V gene (reference sequence). The CDR3 extends over 17 amino acids. CDR3 in DNA: TGTGCCACCAGCAGAAATAGGCGGACAGGGGGCGCTTCTGGCTACACCTTC. It yields the protein CATSRNRRTGGASGYTF.

This clonotype was detected ten times or more. The chain is built from TRBV12-3 or TRBV12-4 and TRBJ2-5; possible D gene TRBD1, 5 bases. The CDR3 covers 14 residues. Deletions cut 5 bases from V and 1 base from J, with 11 bases between. Written as DNA, the CDR3 is TGTGCCAGCAGTCCCAGGGTACCCCAAGAGACCCAGTACTTC. Its protein is CASSPRVPQETQYF.

This clonotype was counted only a few times. This chain connects TRBV7-2 to TRBJ2-1, with 7 nucleotides matching TRBD2. Germline CDR1 and CDR2: SGHTA and FQGNSA. With 5 bases clipped from V and 7 bases from J, the junction kept 14 bases outside the gene matches. The CDR3 has 16 amino acids. CDR3 sequence reads: CASSLWTREEVNEQFF. CDR3 sequence (DNA): TGTGCCAGCAGCCTGTGGACTAGGGAGGAGGTAAATGAGCAGTTCTTC.

There are many counts of this clonotype. The chain uses TRBV6-2 or TRBV6-3 and TRBJ2-3; D may be TRBD2 (5 bases). This CDR3 region has 15 residues. CDR1 and CDR2 (germline): MNHEY, SVGEGT. V dropped 7 bases and J dropped 2 bases, with 16 bases sitting between them. The CDR3 nucleotides are TGTGCCAGCACTCTGCGGGCCGCCCTCACAGATACGCAGTATTTT. Translation gives CASTLRAALTDTQYF.

This clonotype has a count of ten or more. The CDR3 region has the DNA TGCAGTGCTGATAGATTAGCGGGAGTAGGCAATGAGCAGTTCTTC. Its protein product is CSADRLAGVGNEQFF. This chain uses TRBV20-1 with TRBJ2-1; 9 bases match TRBD2. Germline lookup yields CDR1 DFQATT and CDR2 SNEGSKA (reference sequence). The V and J ends lost 5 bases and 6 bases, in that order; junction bases with no gene match: 11. The CDR3 runs 15 residues.

The sample holds many counts of this clonotype. The chain joins TRBV18 to TRBJ1-2; D call uncertain. This CDR3 has 13 amino acids. The V gene's germline CDR1 is KGHSH and CDR2 LQKENI. V lost 0 bases to trimming and J lost 8 bases, with 10 bases between them. The CDR3 region has the DNA TGTGCCAGCTCACCACCCAGTAGTAACGGCTACACCTTC. It specifies CASSPPSSNGYTF. Complete variable domain (other parts from reference TRBV18 and TRBJ1-2): NAGVMQNPRHLVRRRGQEARLRCSPMKGHSHVYWYRQLPEEGLKFMVYLQKENIIDESGMPKERFSAEFPKEGPSILRIQQVVRGDSAAYFCASSPPSSNGYTFGSGTRLTVV.

This chain uses TRBV28 with TRBJ2-1; perhaps TRBD1 as D (6 bases). CDR1 is MDHEN and CDR2 is SYDVKM in the germline V gene. This CDR3 has 14 residues. The ends were cut back, 5 bases at V and 3 bases at J, with 11 bases in the middle. CDR3 sequence reads: CASSPTDSYNEQFF. DNA of the CDR3: TGTGCCAGCAGTCCTACGGACAGCTACAATGAGCAGTTCTTC.

This clonotype came up many times. The rearrangement joins TRBV12-3 or TRBV12-4 to TRBJ2-1; no clear D. Trimming shortened V by 5 bases and J by 9 bases, and 8 bases separated the two germline ends. The CDR3 covers 11 residues. CDR3 nucleotide sequence: TGTGCCAGCAGTCGTATTGGTGAGCAGTTCTTC. Its protein product is CASSRIGEQFF.

The V gene is TRBV2, the J gene TRBJ2-7, with 8 bases identical to TRBD2. Germline V gene data show CDR1 as SNHLY and CDR2 as FYNNEI. The length of the CDR3 is 14 residues. After removal of 7 bases from V and 2 bases from J, the junction contained 7 bases not matched to a gene. CDR3 residues: CASMRRGGTYEQYF. The CDR3 region has the DNA TGTGCCAGCATGCGCCGCGGGGGGACCTACGAGCAGTACTTC.

This clonotype came up a few times. This sequence joins TRBV7-9 and TRBJ2-7, with TRBD2 matching over 7 bases. The CDR3 spans 15 residues. The V and J ends lost 4 bases and 2 bases, in that order; junction bases with no gene match: 8. The germline V gene encodes CDR1 SEHNR and CDR2 FQNEAQ (reference sequence). CDR3 in DNA: TGTGCCAGCAGCTCCATTCTGGGAGGGACCTACGAGCAGTACTTC. Its protein is CASSSILGGTYEQYF.

This clonotype was observed at least ten times. The chain couples TRBV7-8 to TRBJ1-5; 7 positions match TRBD1. This CDR3 contains 15 residues. Trimming cost V 5 bases and J 1 base; bases outside gene matches: 5. The germline V gene encodes CDR1 SGHVS and CDR2 FQNEAQ. The CDR3 sequence: CASSPRGQSNQPQHF. CDR3 nucleotides: TGTGCCAGCAGCCCAAGGGGACAGAGCAATCAGCCCCAGCATTTT.

This clonotype was seen ten or more times. The V gene is TRBV27, the J gene TRBJ1-1; no clear D. V lost 7 bases and J 0 bases, leaving 9 bases between the germline ends. Germline V gene sequence: CDR1 MNHEY, CDR2 SMNVEV (reference sequence). CDR3 length equals 13 residues. The chain's CDR3 is CASTAGLNTEAFF. In nucleotides, the CDR3 is TGTGCCAGCACCGCGGGCCTGAACACTGAAGCTTTCTTT.

This clonotype was seen a few times. The chain joins TRBV4-1 to TRBJ2-3, with D perhaps given as TRBD1 or TRBD2 (7 bases each). From germline, CDR1 is MGHRA and CDR2 YSYEKL. The CDR3 totals 16 residues. Trimming pared 0 bases from V and 5 bases from J, leaving 15 bases between. The CDR3 sequence: CASSQEGGGSKDTQYF. In DNA form, the CDR3 reads TGCGCCAGCAGCCAAGAAGGGGGCGGGAGTAAAGATACGCAGTATTTT.

This clonotype showed up many times. The gene calls are TRBV7-9 and TRBJ2-2, with a possible D match to TRBD1 (5 bases). Between the trimmed V and J ends, which lost 5 bases and 4 bases, there was a span of 17 bases. Per germline, CDR1 SEHNR and CDR2 FQNEAQ (reference sequence). The CDR3 consists of 16 residues. The CDR3 coding sequence is TGTGCCAGCAGCCCAGGACAAGCACATACCACCGGGGAGCTGTTTTTT. It codes for CASSPGQAHTTGELFF.

Concerning this clonotype itself: Possible read error: a much larger clone is one base away. The chain couples TRBV6-1 to TRBJ2-1; no clear D. V was clipped by 4 bases and J by 6 bases, with 10 bases between them. The CDR3 loop spans 13 amino acids. Germline loops: CDR1 MNHNS, CDR2 SASEGT. The CDR3 nucleotides are TGTGCCAGCAGTGGAGCCCACTTCAATGAGCAGTTCTTC. It codes for CASSGAHFNEQFF.